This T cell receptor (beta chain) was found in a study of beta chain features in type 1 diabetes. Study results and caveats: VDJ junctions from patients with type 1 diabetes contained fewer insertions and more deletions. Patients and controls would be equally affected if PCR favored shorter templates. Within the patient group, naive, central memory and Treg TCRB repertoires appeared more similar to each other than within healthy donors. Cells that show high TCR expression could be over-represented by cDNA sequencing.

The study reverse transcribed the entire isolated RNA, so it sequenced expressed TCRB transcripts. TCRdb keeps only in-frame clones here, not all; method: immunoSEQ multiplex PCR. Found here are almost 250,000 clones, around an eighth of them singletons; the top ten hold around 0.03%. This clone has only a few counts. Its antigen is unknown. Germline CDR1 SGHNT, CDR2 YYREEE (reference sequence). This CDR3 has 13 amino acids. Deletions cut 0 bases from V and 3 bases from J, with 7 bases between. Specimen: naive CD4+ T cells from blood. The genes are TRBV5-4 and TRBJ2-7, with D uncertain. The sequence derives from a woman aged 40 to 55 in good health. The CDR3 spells CASSLAHGYEQYF. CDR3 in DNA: TGTGCCAGCAGCTTGGCCCACGGCTACGAGCAGTACTTC.